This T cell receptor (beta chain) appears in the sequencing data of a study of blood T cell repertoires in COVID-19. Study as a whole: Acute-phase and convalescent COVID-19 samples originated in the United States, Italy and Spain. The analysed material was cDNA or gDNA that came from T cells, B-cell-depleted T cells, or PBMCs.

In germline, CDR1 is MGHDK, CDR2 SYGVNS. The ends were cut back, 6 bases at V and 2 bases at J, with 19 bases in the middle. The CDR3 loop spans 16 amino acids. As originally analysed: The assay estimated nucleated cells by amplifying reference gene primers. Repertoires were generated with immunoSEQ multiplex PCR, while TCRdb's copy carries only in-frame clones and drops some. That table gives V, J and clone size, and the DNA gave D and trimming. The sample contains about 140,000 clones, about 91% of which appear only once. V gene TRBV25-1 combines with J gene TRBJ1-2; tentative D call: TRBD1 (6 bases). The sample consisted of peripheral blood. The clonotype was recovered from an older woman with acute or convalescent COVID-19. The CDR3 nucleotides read TGTGCCAGCAGCGCTACCACAGGGCAGAAGAACTATGGCTACACCTTC. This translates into CASSATTGQKNYGYTF.